Below, 12 T cell receptor beta chains from the same sample are listed, as sequenced in a study of blood T cell repertoires in COVID-19. TCRdb's copy holds only in-frame clones and misses some; the assay was immunoSEQ multiplex PCR. This table holds approximately 150,000 clones, around 87% found once. Sequenced material: peripheral blood. Source of these receptors: a woman aged 55 to 70 with active COVID-19.

The CDR3 region has the DNA TGCAGCGTTGCTCAGGGAATAGATGGCTACACCTTC. Its protein is CSVAQGIDGYTF. The chain is built from TRBV29-1 and TRBJ1-2; D possibly corresponds to TRBD1 (5 bases). The CDR3 is 12 amino acids. The V and J ends lost 4 bases and 6 bases respectively, with 12 bases between them. From germline, CDR1 is SQVTM and CDR2 ANQGSEA.

The V and J genes are TRBV5-1 and TRBJ1-4; no definite D call. From germline, CDR1 is SGHRS and CDR2 YFSETQ. The CDR3 contains 14 residues. Trimming took off 4 bases at V and 0 bases at J, with 7 bases between the two ends. CDR3 loop: CASSRGTTNEKLFF. The CDR3 DNA follows: TGCGCCAGCAGCAGAGGGACAACTAATGAAAAACTGTTTTTT.

This chain joins TRBV9 and TRBJ1-6, with a tentative D call TRBD1 (5 bases). Trimming left V 4 bases short and J 10 bases short, with 18 bases between. Germline-derived CDR1 and CDR2 are SGDLS and YYNGEE. The CDR3 totals 15 residues. The CDR3 loop reads CASSPQSLAGSPLHF. For the CDR3, the DNA is TGTGCCAGCAGCCCCCAGAGCCTGGCAGGGTCACCCCTCCACTTT.

This clone was found once. J is TRBJ1-3 and V is TRBV12-3 or TRBV12-4, with D uncertain. The CDR3 has 12 amino acids. Trimming cost V 6 bases and J 9 bases, with 12 bases left between them. In DNA form, the CDR3 reads TGTGCCAGCAGAGCAGGTCACGGCACCATATATTTT. Translated: CASRAGHGTIYF.

The chain has TRBV25-1 and TRBJ1-6; perhaps TRBD1 as D (5 bases). The V gene lost 3 bases and the J gene lost 3 bases, with 12 bases spanning the gap. The CDR3 length is 16 residues. In germline, CDR1 is MGHDK, CDR2 SYGVNS. The CDR3 reads CASSEWAGVYNSPLHF. The CDR3 DNA reads as TGTGCCAGCAGTGAGTGGGCGGGGGTCTATAATTCACCCCTCCACTTT. The full variable domain, completed using reference TRBV25-1 and TRBJ1-6, is EADIYQTPRYLVIGTGKKITLECSQTMGHDKMYWYQQDPGMELHLIHYSYGVNSTEKGDLSSESTVSRIRTEHFPLTLESARPSHTSQYLCASSEWAGVYNSPLHFGNGTRLTVT.

The chain employs TRBV7-9 and TRBJ2-1, with D perhaps matching TRBD1 (5 bases). Trimming shortened V by 5 bases and J by 8 bases, and 16 bases separated the two germline ends. The CDR3 totals 14 residues. Germline CDR1 is SEHNR and CDR2 is FQNEAQ (reference sequence). CDR3 nucleotides: TGTGCCAGCAGCGAACCCCCTGACAGTTATGAGCAGTTCTTC. It encodes CASSEPPDSYEQFF.

This clone has only a few counts. The V call is TRBV7-9, the J call TRBJ2-7; D uncertain. This CDR3 spans 12 amino acids. Trimming pared 1 base from V and 7 bases from J, leaving 8 bases between. CDR1 and CDR2 from the germline V gene are SEHNR and FQNEAQ (reference sequence). CDR3: CASSLEAREQYF. The CDR3 DNA reads TGTGCCAGCAGCTTAGAGGCGAGGGAGCAGTACTTC.

The V and J genes are TRBV5-1 and TRBJ2-3, with D hard to call. With 0 bases removed from V and 0 bases from J, the gap between germline ends came to 11 bases. This CDR3 has 16 amino acids. Germline V CDR1 and CDR2: SGHRS, YFSETQ. As DNA, the CDR3 is TGCGCCAGCAGCTTGGGTATTCTGGCAAGCACAGATACGCAGTATTTT. This sequence encodes CASSLGILASTDTQYF.

The V call is TRBV6-5, the J call TRBJ2-1; possible D gene TRBD2, 5 bases. The length of the CDR3 is 14 residues. With 0 bases removed from V and 9 bases from J, the gap between germline ends came to 12 bases. The V gene's germline CDR1 is MNHEY and CDR2 SVGAGI. CDR3 amino acids: CASSYSGPGGEQFF. The CDR3, as DNA: TGTGCCAGCAGTTACTCAGGCCCCGGAGGTGAGCAGTTCTTC.

The chain uses TRBV4-3 and TRBJ2-2; 7 bases line up with TRBD2. Germline lookup yields CDR1 LGHNA and CDR2 YSLEER. This CDR3 is built from 17 residues. Trimming removed 5 bases from V and 4 bases from J; junction bases left unmatched: 13. The CDR3 coding sequence is TGCGCCAGCAGCTCCCATCCCCGAGCGGGGTCCACCGGGGAGCTGTTTTTT. Its protein is CASSSHPRAGSTGELFF.

The V gene is TRBV6-5, the J gene TRBJ1-5, with D possibly matching TRBD1 (6 bases). CDR3 length: 13 residues. The germline gives CDR1 MNHEY, CDR2 SVGAGI. With 2 bases removed from V and 12 bases from J, the gap between germline ends came to 14 bases. The chain's CDR3 is CASSYRTWDNQHF. The CDR3 DNA is TGTGCCAGCAGTTACCGAACCTGGGACAACCAGCATTTT.

The chain employs TRBV5-6 and TRBJ2-7; 8 bases fit TRBD1. The CDR3 loop spans 14 amino acids. Germline-derived CDR1 and CDR2 are SGHDT and YYEEEE. V lost 5 bases and J lost 3; bases outside the gene matches: 7. CDR3 sequence (DNA): TGTGCCAGCAGACAAACAGGGGGAAACTACGAGCAGTACTTC. Amino acids: CASRQTGGNYEQYF.